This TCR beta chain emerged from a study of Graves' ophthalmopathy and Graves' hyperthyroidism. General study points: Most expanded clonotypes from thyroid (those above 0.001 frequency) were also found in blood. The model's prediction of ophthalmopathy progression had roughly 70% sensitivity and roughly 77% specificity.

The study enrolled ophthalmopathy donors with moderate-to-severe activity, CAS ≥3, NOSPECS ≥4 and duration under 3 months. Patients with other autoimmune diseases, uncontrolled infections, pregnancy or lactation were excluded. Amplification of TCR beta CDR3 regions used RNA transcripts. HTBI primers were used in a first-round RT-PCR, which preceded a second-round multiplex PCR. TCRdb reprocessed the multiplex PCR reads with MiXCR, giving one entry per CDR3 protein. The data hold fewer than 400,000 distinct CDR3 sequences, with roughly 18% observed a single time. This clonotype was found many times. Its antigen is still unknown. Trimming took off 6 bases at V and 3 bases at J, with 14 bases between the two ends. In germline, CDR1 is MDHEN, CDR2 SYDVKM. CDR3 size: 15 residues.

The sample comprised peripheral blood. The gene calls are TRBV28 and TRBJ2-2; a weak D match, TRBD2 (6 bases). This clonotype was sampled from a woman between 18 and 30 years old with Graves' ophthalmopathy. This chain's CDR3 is CASSLGLLYTGELFF. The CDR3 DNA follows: TGTGCCAGCAGCCTCGGACTACTCTACACCGGGGAGCTGTTTTTT.